One sample yielded the 16 T cell receptor beta chains listed below, sequenced in a study of blood T cells in healthy people across ages. Primed by a sample-barcoded 5' primer and a J-beta primer mix, a second PCR proceeded for roughly 6 to 12 cycles. TCRdb used MiXCR to reprocess the 5' RACE reads, holding one entry per CDR3 protein. The sample carries about 640,000 distinct CDR3 sequences, approximately 30% recorded once. Sample: blood. These receptors all stem from a woman older than 75 in good health.

Remarks on this clonotype: Possible read error: a much larger clone is one base away. The chain is built from TRBV11-1 and TRBJ2-1; TRBD1 aligns across 10 bases. This CDR3 comprises 15 residues. Germline lookup yields CDR1 SGHAT and CDR2 FQDESV (reference sequence). The CDR3 sequence is CASSLGRDRGNGQFF. CDR3 nucleotides: TGTGCCAGCAGCTTAGGCCGGGACAGGGGCAATGGGCAGTTCTTC.

This clonotype was observed a few times. The rearrangement uses TRBV6-2 or TRBV6-3 and TRBJ1-5; a possible D gene is TRBD1 (5 bases). V lost 10 bases, J lost 7 bases, and 17 bases lay in between. The CDR3 has 13 residues. Looked up from germline, CDR1 is MNHEY and CDR2 is SVGEGT. Written as DNA, the CDR3 is TGTGCCACCAGCCGGAGGAGGGACCAGCCCCAGCATTTT. Translated: CATSRRRDQPQHF.

This clonotype showed up many times. CDR3 DNA: TGTGCCAGCAGTGCAGCGGGGGGCGGCGAGACCCAGTACTTC. This encodes CASSAAGGGETQYF. The V call is TRBV6-5, the J call TRBJ2-5; 9 nucleotides align to TRBD2. V dropped 5 bases and J dropped 5; count of bases not matched to a gene: 6. The CDR3 runs 14 residues. Germline assignment: CDR1 MNHEY and CDR2 SVGAGI.

This clonotype was seen a single time. V usage is TRBV4-2 and J usage is TRBJ1-2; D unclear. Germline CDR1 is LGHNA and CDR2 is YNFKEQ. V was cut by 0 bases and J by 7 bases, with 3 bases left in between. This CDR3 spans 11 amino acids. The CDR3 bases are TGTGCCAGCAGCCAAGAGCTTGGCTACACCTTC. This sequence encodes CASSQELGYTF.

This clonotype was detected once. With a much larger clone just one base away, this may be a read error. This chain links TRBV10-2 with TRBJ2-7; D is undetermined. This CDR3 contains 14 residues. The V end lost 2 bases, the J end lost 5 bases, and 13 bases lay between the germline ends. The germline CDR1 and CDR2 sequences are WSHSY and SAAADI. The CDR3 DNA reads as TGCGCCAGCAGTGAGAACCACGGCCCCAACGAGCAGTACTTC. Translated: CASSENHGPNEQYF.

The chain couples TRBV20-1 to TRBJ1-2, with 8 positions matching TRBD1. V lost 6 bases, J lost 7 bases, and 19 bases stayed unmatched. Germline V gene sequence: CDR1 DFQATT, CDR2 SNEGSKA (reference sequence). The CDR3 is made up of 16 amino acids. This chain's CDR3 is CSAPLARGQSLVGYTF. For the CDR3, the DNA is TGCAGTGCCCCTTTAGCCAGGGGGCAAAGCTTGGTTGGCTACACCTTC.

The chain is built from TRBV12-5 and TRBJ2-6, with TRBD1 identical over 8 bases. This CDR3 region has 15 residues. Germline assignment: CDR1 LGHNT and CDR2 FRNRAP. J gave up 4 bases and V 6 bases, and 5 bases lay outside the gene matches. Here the CDR3 DNA reads TGTGCTAGTGGGACAGGGGTAGCGGGGGCCAACGTCCTGACTTTC. Encoded protein: CASGTGVAGANVLTF.

This rearrangement joins TRBV29-1 to TRBJ2-5; D perhaps matches TRBD2 (6 bases). The CDR3 is 14 amino acids. Trimming pared 3 bases from V and 7 bases from J, leaving 18 bases between. Germline V CDR1 and CDR2: SQVTM, ANQGSEA. The CDR3 DNA reads TGCAGCGTTGACCGGGACTCCCTTACACGGACCCAGTACTTC. It is translated as CSVDRDSLTRTQYF.

V is TRBV6-6 and J is TRBJ1-6, with 12 nucleotides matching TRBD1. Trimming at V came to 4 bases and at J to 5 bases, leaving 6 bases not matched to a gene. The CDR3 length is 17 residues. The germline CDR1 and CDR2 sequences are MNHNY and SVGAGI (reference sequence). DNA of the CDR3: TGTGCCAGCAGTTTCCCCGGGACAGGGGGCGATAATTCACCCCTCCACTTT. Translated: CASSFPGTGGDNSPLHF.

Ten or more counts support this clonotype. The chain employs TRBV30 and TRBJ2-7; TRBD1 is a possible D gene (5 bases). The V gene lost 5 bases and the J gene lost 2 bases, with 19 bases spanning the gap. Per germline, CDR1 GTSNPN and CDR2 SVGIG (reference sequence). The CDR3 is 15 residues long. Here the CDR3 DNA reads TGTGCCTGGGGCAGACAGCAAAGCATTACCTACGAGCAGTACTTC. Its protein is CAWGRQQSITYEQYF.

The table lists this clonotype with a few counts. This may be a read error, as it is one base from a much larger clone. The chain uses TRBV7-9 and TRBJ2-5, with 7 bases fitting TRBD1. In germline, CDR1 is SEHNR, CDR2 FQNEAQ (reference sequence). J gave up 4 bases and V 7 bases, and 15 bases lay outside the gene matches. CDR3 length: 16 amino acids. Here the CDR3 DNA reads TGTGCCAGCACCGGTCTCGACAGGGACCTCGGAGAGACCCAGTACTTC. Translation gives CASTGLDRDLGETQYF.

This sequence joins TRBV7-2 and TRBJ1-2; D might be TRBD1 (5 bases). In germline, CDR1 is SGHTA, CDR2 FQGNSA. V was pared by 5 bases and J by 4 bases, with 17 bases between. CDR3 length: 15 residues. The CDR3 is CASSPNGGSGYGYTF. The CDR3, as DNA: TGTGCCAGCAGCCCAAACGGGGGGTCCGGCTATGGCTACACCTTC. The full variable domain, rest sourced from reference TRBV7-2 and TRBJ1-2, is GAGVSQSPSNKVTEKGKDVELRCDPISGHTALYWYRQSLGQGLEFLIYFQGNSAPDKSGLPSDRFSAERTGGSVSTLTIQRTQQEDSAVYLCASSPNGGSGYGYTFGSGTRLTVV.

The J gene is TRBJ1-6, the V gene TRBV24-1, with 7 bases lining up with TRBD1. The V segment lost 12 bases and the J segment 7 bases; nucleotides outside the gene matches: 11. Germline CDR1 KGHDR, CDR2 SFDVKD. The CDR3 is 14 amino acids. This CDR3 reads CASRDSLWNSPLHF. As DNA, the CDR3 is TGTGCCTCCCGGGACAGTCTTTGGAATTCACCCCTCCACTTT.

Comment on this clonotype: A much bigger clone sits one base away, suggesting this may be a read error. The chain carries TRBV3-1 and TRBJ2-7; the D gene is possibly TRBD1 (5 bases). Per germline, CDR1 LGHDT and CDR2 YNNKEL (reference sequence). The CDR3 has 14 amino acids. The CDR3 bases are TGTGCCAGCAGCCAAGATTTTGGGGCCTACAAGCAGTACTTC. This gives the protein CASSQDFGAYKQYF.

This clonotype was found many times. This rearrangement joins TRBV7-2 to TRBJ1-6, with D unclear. Per the germline V gene, CDR1 is SGHTA and CDR2 is FQGNSA. This CDR3 contains 14 residues. Trimming stripped 2 bases from V and 10 bases from J, with 12 bases between. CDR3 in DNA: TGTGCCAGCAGCTTAACATCGCCCAAATCACCCCTCCACTTT. Protein sequence: CASSLTSPKSPLHF.

This clonotype was detected many times. V and J are TRBV27 and TRBJ1-2; maybe TRBD1 (5 bases). Germline-derived CDR1 and CDR2 are MNHEY and SMNVEV (reference sequence). V dropped 5 bases and J dropped 7 bases, with 14 bases sitting between them. The CDR3 is 13 amino acids. The CDR3 bases are TGTGCCAGCAGTCCATCCGGGACGGTTGGCTACACCTTC. Its translation: CASSPSGTVGYTF.